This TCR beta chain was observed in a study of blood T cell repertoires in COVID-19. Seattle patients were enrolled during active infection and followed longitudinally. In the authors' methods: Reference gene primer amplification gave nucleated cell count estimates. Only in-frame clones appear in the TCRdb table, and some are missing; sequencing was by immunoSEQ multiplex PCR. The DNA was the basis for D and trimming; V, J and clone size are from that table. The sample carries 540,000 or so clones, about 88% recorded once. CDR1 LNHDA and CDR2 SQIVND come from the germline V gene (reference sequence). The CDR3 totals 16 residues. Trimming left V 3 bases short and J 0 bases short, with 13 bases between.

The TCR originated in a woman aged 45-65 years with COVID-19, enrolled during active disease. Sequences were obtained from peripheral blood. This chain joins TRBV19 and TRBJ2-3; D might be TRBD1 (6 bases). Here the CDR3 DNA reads TGTGCCAGTAGTATTAATGGGGGCACTAGCACAGATACGCAGTATTTT. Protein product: CASSINGGTSTDTQYF.